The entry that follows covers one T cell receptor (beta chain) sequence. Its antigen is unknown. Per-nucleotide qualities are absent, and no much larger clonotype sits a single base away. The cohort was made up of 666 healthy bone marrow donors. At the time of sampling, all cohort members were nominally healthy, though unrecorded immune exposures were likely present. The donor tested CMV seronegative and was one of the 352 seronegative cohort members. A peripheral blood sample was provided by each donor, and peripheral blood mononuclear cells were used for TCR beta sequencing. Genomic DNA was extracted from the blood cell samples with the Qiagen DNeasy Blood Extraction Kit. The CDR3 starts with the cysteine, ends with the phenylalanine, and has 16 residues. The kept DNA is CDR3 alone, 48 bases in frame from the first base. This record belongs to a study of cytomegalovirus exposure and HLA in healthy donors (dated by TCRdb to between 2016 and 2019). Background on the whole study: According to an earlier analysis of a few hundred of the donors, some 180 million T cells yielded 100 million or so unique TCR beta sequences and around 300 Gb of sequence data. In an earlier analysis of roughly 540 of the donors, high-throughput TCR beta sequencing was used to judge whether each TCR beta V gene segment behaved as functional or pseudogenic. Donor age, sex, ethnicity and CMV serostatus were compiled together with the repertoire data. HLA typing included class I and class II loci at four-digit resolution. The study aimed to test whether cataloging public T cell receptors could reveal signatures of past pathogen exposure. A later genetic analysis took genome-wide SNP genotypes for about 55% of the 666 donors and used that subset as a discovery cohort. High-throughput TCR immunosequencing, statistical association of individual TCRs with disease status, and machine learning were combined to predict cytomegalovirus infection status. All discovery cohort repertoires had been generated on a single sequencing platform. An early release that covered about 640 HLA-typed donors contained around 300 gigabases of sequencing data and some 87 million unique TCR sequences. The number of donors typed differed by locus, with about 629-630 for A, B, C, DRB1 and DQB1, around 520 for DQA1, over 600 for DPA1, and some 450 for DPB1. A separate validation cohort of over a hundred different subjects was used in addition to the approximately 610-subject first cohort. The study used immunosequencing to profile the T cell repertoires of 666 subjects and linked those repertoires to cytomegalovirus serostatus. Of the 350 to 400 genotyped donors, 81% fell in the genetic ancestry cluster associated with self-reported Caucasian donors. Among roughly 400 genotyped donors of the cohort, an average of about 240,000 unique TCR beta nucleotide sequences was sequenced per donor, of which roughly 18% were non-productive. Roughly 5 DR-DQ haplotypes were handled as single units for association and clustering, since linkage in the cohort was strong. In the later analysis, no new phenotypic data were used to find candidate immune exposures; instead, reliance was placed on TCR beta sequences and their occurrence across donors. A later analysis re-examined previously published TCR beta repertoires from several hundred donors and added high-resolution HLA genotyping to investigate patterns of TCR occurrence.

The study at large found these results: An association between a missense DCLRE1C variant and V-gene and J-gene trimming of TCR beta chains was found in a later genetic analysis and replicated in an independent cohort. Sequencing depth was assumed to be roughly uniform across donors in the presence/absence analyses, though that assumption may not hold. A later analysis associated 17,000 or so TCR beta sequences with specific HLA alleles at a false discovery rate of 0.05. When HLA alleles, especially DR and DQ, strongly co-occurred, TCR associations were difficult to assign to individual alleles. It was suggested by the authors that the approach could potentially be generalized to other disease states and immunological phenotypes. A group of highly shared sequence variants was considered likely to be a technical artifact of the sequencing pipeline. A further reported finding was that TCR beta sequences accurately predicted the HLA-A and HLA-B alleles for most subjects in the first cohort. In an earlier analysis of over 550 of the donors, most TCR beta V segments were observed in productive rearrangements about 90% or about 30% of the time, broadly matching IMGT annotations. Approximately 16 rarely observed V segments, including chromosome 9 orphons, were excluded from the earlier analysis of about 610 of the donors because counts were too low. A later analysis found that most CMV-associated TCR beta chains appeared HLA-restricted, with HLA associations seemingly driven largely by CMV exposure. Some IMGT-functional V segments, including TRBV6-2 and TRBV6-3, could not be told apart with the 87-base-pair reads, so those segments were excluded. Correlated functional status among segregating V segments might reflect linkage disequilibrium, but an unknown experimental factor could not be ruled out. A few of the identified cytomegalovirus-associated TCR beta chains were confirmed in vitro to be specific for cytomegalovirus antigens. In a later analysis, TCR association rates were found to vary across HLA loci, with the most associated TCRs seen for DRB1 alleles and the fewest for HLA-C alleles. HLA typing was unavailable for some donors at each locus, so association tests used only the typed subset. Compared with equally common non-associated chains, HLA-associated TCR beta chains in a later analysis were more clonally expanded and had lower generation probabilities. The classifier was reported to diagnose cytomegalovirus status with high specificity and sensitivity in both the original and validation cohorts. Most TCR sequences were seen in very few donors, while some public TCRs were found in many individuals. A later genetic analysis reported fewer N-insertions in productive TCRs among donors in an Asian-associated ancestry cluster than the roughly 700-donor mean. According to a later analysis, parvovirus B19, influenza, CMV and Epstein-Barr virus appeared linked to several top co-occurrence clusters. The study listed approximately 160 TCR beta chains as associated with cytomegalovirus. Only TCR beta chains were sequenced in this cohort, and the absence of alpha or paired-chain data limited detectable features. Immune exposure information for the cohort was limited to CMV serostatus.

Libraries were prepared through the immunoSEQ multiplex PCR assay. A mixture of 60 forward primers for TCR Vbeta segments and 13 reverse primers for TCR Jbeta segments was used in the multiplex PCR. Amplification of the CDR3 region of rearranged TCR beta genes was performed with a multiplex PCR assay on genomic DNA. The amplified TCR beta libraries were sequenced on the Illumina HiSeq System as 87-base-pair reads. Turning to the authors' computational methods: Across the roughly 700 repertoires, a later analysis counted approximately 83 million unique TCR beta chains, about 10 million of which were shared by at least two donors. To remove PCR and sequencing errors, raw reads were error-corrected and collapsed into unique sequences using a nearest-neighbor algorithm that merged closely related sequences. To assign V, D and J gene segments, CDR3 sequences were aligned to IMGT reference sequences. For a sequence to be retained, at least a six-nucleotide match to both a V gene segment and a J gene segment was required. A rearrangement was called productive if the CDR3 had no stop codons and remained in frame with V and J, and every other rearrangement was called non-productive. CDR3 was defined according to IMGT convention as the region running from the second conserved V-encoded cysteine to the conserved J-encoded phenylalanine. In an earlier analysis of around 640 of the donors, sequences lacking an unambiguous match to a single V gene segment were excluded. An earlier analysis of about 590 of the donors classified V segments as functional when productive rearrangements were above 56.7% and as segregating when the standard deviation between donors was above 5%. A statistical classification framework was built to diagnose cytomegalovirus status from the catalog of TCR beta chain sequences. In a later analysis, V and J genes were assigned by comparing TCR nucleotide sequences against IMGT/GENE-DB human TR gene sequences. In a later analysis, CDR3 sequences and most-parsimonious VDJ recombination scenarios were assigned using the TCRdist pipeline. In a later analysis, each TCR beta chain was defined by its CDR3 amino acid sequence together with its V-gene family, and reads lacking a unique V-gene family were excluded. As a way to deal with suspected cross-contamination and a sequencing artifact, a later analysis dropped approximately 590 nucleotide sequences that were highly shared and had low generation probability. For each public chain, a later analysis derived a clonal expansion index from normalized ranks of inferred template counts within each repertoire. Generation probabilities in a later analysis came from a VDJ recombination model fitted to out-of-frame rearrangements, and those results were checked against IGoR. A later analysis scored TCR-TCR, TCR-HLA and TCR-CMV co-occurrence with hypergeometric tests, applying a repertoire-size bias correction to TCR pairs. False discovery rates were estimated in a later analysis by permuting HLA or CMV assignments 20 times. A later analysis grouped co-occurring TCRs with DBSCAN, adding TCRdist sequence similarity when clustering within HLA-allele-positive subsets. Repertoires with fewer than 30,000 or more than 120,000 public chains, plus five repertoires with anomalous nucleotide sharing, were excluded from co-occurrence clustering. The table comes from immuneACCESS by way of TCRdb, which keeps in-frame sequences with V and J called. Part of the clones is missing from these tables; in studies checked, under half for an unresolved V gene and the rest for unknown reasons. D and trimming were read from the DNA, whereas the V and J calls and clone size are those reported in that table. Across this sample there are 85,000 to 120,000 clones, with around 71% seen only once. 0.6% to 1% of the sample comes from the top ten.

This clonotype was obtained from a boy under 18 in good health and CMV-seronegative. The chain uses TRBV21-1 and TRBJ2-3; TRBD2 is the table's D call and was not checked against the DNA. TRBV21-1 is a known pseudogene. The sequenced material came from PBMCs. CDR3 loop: CASSKETTLPTDTQYF. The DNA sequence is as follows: TGTGCCAGCAGCAAAGAGACTACCCTCCCCACAGATACGCAGTATTTT.